The following is a TCR beta chain sequence with its context. As yet, its antigen is unknown. Authors of the study amplified TCR beta CDR3 regions from RNA transcripts. HTBI primers were the set used in a first-round RT-PCR of the TCR CDR3. From the multiplex PCR reads, TCRdb called clonotypes with MiXCR, one entry per CDR3 protein. The sample records 400,000 to 550,000 distinct CDR3 sequences, roughly a quarter being singletons. Orbital computed tomography and thyroid ultrasound, together with serum TRAb and thyroxine and clinical symptoms, were used for diagnoses. These data originate in a study of T cells in Graves' hyperthyroidism and ophthalmopathy. Study context: The authors collected peripheral blood at initial diagnosis, before any treatment.

Study results and limitations: In blood, most of the thyroid clonotypes expanded above 0.001 were also present. Model-based prediction identified ophthalmopathy a median around 6.5 months prior to its onset.

Germline CDR1 is LNHNV and CDR2 is YYDKDF (reference sequence). V was trimmed by 4 bases and J by 4 bases, leaving 11 bases between them. The CDR3 is 15 amino acids. The material sequenced was blood. This chain joins TRBV15 and TRBJ2-6; no definite D call. This clonotype originated in a woman aged 25-40 years with Graves' ophthalmopathy. The chain's CDR3 is CATSKRAGGANVLTF. CDR3 DNA: TGTGCCACCAGCAAAAGGGCCGGGGGGGCCAACGTCCTGACTTTC.